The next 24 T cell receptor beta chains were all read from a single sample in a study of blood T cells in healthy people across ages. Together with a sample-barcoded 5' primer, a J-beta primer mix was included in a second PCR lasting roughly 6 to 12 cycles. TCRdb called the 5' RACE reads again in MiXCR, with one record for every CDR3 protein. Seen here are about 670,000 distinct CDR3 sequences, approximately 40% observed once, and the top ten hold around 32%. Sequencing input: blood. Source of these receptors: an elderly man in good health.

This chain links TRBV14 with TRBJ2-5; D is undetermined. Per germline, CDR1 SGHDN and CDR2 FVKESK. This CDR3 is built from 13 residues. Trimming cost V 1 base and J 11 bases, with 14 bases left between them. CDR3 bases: TGTGCCAGCAGCCAAGTTCGCTACAATGAGCAGTACTTC. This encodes CASSQVRYNEQYF. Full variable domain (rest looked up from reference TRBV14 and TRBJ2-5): EAGVTQFPSHSVIEKGQTVTLRCDPISGHDNLYWYRRVMGKEIKFLLHFVKESKQDESGMPNNRFLAERTGGTYSTLKVQPAELEDSGVYFCASSQVRYNEQYFGPGTRLLVL.

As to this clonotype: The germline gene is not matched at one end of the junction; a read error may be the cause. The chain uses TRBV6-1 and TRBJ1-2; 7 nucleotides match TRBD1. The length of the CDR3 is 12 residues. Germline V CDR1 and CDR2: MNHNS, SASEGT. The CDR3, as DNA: TGTGCCAGCACGGACAGGTCATATGGCCACACCTTC. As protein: CASTDRSYGHTF.

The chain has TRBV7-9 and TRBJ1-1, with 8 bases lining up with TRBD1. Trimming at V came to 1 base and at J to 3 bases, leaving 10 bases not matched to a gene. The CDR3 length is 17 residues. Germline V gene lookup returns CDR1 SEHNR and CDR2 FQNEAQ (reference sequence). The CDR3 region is CASSLGWTGRMDTEAFF. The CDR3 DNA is TGTGCCAGCAGCTTAGGTTGGACAGGGAGGATGGACACTGAAGCTTTCTTT. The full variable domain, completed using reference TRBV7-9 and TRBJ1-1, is DTGVSQNPRHKITKRGQNVTFRCDPISEHNRLYWYRQTLGQGPEFLTYFQNEAQLEKSRLLSDRFSAERPKGSFSTLEIQRTEQGDSAMYLCASSLGWTGRMDTEAFFGQGTRLTVV.

The CDR3 DNA is TGTGCCAGCCACCTCACAGGGTCCCCTACGGGTTCACCCCTCCACTTT. This sequence encodes CASHLTGSPTGSPLHF. V gene TRBV27 combines with J gene TRBJ1-6; D is possibly TRBD1 (6 bases). Trimming shortened V by 8 bases and J by 9 bases, and 23 bases separated the two germline ends. Germline V CDR1 and CDR2: MNHEY, SMNVEV (reference sequence). CDR3 size: 16 residues.

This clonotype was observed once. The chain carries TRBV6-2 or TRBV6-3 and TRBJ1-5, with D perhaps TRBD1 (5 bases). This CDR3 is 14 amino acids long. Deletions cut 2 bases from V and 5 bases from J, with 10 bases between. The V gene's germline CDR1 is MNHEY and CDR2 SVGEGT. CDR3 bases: TGTGCCAGCAGTTACGTCAGGGCTGATCAGCCCCAGCATTTT. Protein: CASSYVRADQPQHF.

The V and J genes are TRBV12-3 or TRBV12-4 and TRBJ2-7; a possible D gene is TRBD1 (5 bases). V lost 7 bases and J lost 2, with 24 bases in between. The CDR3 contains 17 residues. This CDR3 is CASTQAKGAPSPYEQYF. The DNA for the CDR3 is TGTGCCAGCACCCAAGCGAAAGGGGCCCCCAGCCCCTACGAGCAGTACTTC.

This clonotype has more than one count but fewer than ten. In DNA, the CDR3 is TGTGCCAGCAGTTACTCTGGGTCCCGCAATCAGCCCCAGCATTTT. Protein product: CASSYSGSRNQPQHF. The rearrangement links TRBV6-5 to TRBJ1-5, with no clear D. This CDR3 contains 15 residues. CDR1 and CDR2 (germline): MNHEY, SVGAGI. Deletions cut 0 bases from V and 2 bases from J, with 8 bases between.

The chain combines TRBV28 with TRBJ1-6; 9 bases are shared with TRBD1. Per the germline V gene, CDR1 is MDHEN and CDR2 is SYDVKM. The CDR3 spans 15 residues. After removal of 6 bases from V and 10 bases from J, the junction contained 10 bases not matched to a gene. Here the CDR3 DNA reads TGTGCCAGCAGCACGGGGGACAGGGTTGGATCACCCCTCCACTTT. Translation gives CASSTGDRVGSPLHF.

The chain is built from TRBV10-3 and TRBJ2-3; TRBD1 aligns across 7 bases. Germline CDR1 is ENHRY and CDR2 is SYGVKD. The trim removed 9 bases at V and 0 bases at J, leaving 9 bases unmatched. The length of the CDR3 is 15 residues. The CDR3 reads CAMSLRDSSTDTQYF. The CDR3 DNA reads TGTGCCATGAGCCTCCGGGACAGCAGCACAGATACGCAGTATTTT.

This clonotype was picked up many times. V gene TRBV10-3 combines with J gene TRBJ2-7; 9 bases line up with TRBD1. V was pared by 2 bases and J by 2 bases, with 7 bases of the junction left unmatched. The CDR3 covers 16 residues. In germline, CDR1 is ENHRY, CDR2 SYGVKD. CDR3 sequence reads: CAISEQGQGYPYEQYF. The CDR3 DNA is TGTGCCATCAGTGAGCAGGGACAGGGCTACCCCTACGAGCAGTACTTC.

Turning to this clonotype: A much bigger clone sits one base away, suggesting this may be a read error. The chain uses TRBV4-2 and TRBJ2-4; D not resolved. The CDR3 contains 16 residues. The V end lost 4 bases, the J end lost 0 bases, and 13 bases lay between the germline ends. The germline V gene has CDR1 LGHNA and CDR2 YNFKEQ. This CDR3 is CASSRETLGAKNIQYF. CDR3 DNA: TGTGCCAGCAGCCGAGAAACCCTAGGAGCCAAAAACATTCAGTACTTC.

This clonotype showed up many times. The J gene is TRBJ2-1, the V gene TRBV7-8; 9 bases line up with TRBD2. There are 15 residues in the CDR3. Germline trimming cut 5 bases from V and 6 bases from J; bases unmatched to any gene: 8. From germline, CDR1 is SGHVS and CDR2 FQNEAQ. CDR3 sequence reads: CASSLAGGPSNEQFF. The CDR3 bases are TGTGCCAGCAGCCTTGCGGGGGGGCCGTCCAATGAGCAGTTCTTC.

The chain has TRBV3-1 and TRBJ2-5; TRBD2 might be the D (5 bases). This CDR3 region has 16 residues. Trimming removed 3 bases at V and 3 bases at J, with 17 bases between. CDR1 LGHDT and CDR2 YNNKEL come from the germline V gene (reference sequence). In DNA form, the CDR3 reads TGTGCCAGCAGCCACTCTTTGGACTTGGGGAAAGAGACCCAGTACTTC. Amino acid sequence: CASSHSLDLGKETQYF.

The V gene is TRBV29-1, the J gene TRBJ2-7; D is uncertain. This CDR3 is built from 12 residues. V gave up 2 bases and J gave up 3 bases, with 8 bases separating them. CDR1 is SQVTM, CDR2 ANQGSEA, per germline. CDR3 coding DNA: TGCAGCGTTGAAATCTCCGACTACGAGCAGTACTTC. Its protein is CSVEISDYEQYF.

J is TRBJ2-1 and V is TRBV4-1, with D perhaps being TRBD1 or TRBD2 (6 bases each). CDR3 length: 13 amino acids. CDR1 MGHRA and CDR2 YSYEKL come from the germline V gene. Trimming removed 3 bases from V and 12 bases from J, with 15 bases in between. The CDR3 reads CASSHLGEGGQFF. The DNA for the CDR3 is TGCGCCAGCAGCCATTTGGGTGAGGGGGGGCAGTTCTTC.

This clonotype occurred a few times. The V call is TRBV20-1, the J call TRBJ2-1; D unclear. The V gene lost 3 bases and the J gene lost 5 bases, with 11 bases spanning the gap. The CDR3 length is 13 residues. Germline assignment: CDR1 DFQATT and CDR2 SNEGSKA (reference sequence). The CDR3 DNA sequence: TGCAGTGCTAGTCTAGGGCACCACAATGAGCAGTTCTTC. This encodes CSASLGHHNEQFF.

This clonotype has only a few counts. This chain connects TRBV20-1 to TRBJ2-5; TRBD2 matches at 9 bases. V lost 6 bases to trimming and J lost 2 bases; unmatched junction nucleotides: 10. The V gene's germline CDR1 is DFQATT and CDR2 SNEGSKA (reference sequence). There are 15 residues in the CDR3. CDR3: CSAQLTSGLQETQYF. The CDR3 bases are TGCAGTGCCCAACTGACTAGCGGATTACAAGAGACCCAGTACTTC.

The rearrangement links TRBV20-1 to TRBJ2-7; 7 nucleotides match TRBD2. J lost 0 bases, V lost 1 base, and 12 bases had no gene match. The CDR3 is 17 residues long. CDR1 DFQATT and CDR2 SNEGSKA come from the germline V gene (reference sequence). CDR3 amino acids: CSARVPFEGGSSYEQYF. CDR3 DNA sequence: TGCAGTGCTAGAGTCCCTTTCGAGGGAGGGAGCTCCTACGAGCAGTACTTC.

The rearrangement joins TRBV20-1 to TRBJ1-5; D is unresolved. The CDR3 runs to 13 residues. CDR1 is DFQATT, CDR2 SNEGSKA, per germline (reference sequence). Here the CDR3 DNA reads TGCAGGGCTCAGATACATCACAATCAGCCCCAGCATTTT. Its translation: CRAQIHHNQPQHF.

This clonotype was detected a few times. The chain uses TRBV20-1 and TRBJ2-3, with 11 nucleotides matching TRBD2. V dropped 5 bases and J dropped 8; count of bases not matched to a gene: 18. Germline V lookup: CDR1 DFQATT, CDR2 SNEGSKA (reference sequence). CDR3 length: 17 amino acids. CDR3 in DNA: TGCAGTGCTCTAACCGGGACTAGCGGAAGTTCAGTTGGTACGCAGTATTTT. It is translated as CSALTGTSGSSVGTQYF.

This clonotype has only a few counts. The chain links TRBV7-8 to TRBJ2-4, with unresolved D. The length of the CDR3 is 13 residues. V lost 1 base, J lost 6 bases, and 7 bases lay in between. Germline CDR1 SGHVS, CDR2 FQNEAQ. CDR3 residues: CASSLEGINIQYF. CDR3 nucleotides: TGTGCCAGCAGCTTAGAAGGAATAAACATTCAGTACTTC.

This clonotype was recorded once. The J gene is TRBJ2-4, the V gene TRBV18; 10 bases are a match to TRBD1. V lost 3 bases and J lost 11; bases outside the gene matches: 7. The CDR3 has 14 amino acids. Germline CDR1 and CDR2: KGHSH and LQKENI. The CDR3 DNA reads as TGTGCCAGCTCACCGGAGAGACAGGGGGCGGTTCAGTACTTC. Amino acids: CASSPERQGAVQYF.

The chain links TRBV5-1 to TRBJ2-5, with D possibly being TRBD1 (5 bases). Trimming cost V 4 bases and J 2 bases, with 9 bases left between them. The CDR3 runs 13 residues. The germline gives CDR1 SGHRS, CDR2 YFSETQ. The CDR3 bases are TGCGCCAGCAGCAAGGGGTCACAAGAGACCCAGTACTTC. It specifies CASSKGSQETQYF.

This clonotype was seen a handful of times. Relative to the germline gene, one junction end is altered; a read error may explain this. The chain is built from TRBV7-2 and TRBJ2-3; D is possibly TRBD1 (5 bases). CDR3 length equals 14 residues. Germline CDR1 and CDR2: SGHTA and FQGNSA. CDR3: CASSLVWGTDTQYF. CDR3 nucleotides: TGTGCCAGCAGCTTAGTTTGGGGCACTGATACGCAGTATTTT.